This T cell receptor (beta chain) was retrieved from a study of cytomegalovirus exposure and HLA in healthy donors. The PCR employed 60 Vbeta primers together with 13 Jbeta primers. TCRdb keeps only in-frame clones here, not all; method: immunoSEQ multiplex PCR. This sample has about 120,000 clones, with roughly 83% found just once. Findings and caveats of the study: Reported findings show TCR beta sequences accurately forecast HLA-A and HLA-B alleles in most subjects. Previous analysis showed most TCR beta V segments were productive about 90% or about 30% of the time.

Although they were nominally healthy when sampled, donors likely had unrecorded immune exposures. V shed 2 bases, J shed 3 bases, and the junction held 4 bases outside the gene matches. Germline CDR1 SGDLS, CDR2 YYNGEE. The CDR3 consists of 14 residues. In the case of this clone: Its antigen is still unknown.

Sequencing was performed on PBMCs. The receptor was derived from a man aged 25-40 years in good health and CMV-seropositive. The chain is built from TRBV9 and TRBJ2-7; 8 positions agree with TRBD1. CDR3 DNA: TGTGCCAGCAGCGTGGGACAGGTTGACTACGAGCAGTACTTC. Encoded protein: CASSVGQVDYEQYF.